The 13 T cell receptor beta chains listed next were all sequenced from one sample in a study of shared clonotypes between healthy human individuals. CD45RO-negative cells were positively selected for CCR7, leaving out terminally differentiated effector memory CD45RA+ cells. The protocol was immunoSEQ multiplex PCR, while the TCRdb copy is restricted to in-frame clones and leaves out a portion. The top ten hold about 1.8% of the sample, which has about 2.2 million clones, about 92% seen once. What was sequenced was naive CD8+ T cells from PBMCs. The source of these receptors is a man younger than 30 in good health. Some clones in this sample may be carry-over from other donors' samples.

The chain couples TRBV19 to TRBJ1-1; D is undetermined. The CDR3 is made up of 14 amino acids. V was trimmed by 2 bases and J by 3 bases, leaving 10 bases between them. In germline, CDR1 is LNHDA, CDR2 SQIVND (reference sequence). The CDR3 is CASSIHGADTEAFF. DNA of the CDR3: TGTGCCAGTAGTATACATGGCGCGGACACTGAAGCTTTCTTT.

The genes are TRBV19 and TRBJ2-1; D might be TRBD2 (5 bases). The CDR3 loop spans 11 amino acids. Trimming stripped 5 bases from V and 6 bases from J, with 5 bases between. Germline V gives CDR1 LNHDA, CDR2 SQIVND (reference sequence). DNA for the CDR3: TGTGCCAGTAGTGGACTCAATGAGCAGTTCTTC. Amino acids: CASSGLNEQFF.

V gene TRBV27 combines with J gene TRBJ2-6, with D possibly matching TRBD1 (6 bases). The CDR3 runs to 17 residues. The germline CDR1 and CDR2 sequences are MNHEY and SMNVEV (reference sequence). The V and J ends lost 7 bases and 4 bases respectively, with 20 bases between them. The CDR3 nucleotides are TGTGCCAGCACTCATGCCCCCCCAGGGGACGGGGCCAACGTCCTGACTTTC. Its protein product is CASTHAPPGDGANVLTF. Drawing the rest from reference TRBV27 and TRBJ2-6, the complete variable domain is EAQVTQNPRYLITVTGKKLTVTCSQNMNHEYMSWYRQDPGLGLRQIYYSMNVEVTDKGDVPEGYKVSRKEKRNFPLILESPSPNQTSLYFCASTHAPPGDGANVLTFGAGSRLTVL.

The chain couples TRBV5-6 to TRBJ2-3; D call uncertain. The CDR3 sequence is 15 residues long. Trimming took 0 bases from V and 2 from J, leaving 10 bases between them. In germline, CDR1 is SGHDT, CDR2 YYEEEE. DNA of the CDR3: TGTGCCAGCAGCTTGGTGCCTATGTCCACAGATACGCAGTATTTT. The encoded protein is CASSLVPMSTDTQYF.

The V gene is TRBV27, the J gene TRBJ2-7; D is perhaps TRBD2 (5 bases). Germline V gives CDR1 MNHEY, CDR2 SMNVEV (reference sequence). V lost 2 bases to trimming and J lost 5 bases, with 16 bases between them. The CDR3 loop spans 15 amino acids. The CDR3 reads CASSLVRGGDHEQYF. The CDR3 nucleotides are TGTGCCAGCAGTTTAGTTCGCGGAGGAGACCACGAGCAGTACTTC.

This clone was recorded only once. The chain recombines TRBV28 with TRBJ1-4; unclear D gene. CDR3 length equals 15 residues. Germline lookup yields CDR1 MDHEN and CDR2 SYDVKM. Trimming took 4 bases from V and 0 from J, leaving 9 bases between them. CDR3 in DNA: TGTGCCAGCAGTTCCTACACTGCAACTAATGAAAAACTGTTTTTT. It yields the protein CASSSYTATNEKLFF.

The rearrangement uses TRBV28 and TRBJ2-7; TRBD1 or TRBD2 may be the D gene (5 bases each). Germline CDR1 reads MDHEN; CDR2 reads SYDVKM. Trimming removed 7 bases from V and 0 bases from J, with 10 bases in between. The CDR3 is 13 residues long. CDR3 amino acids: CASTWGSSYEQYF. Written as DNA, the CDR3 is TGTGCCAGCACCTGGGGGAGCTCCTACGAGCAGTACTTC.

The chain has TRBV11-3 and TRBJ2-1, with D uncertain. The CDR3 is 13 residues long. Germline assignment: CDR1 SGHNT and CDR2 YENEEA. V gave up 5 bases and J gave up 7 bases, with 12 bases separating them. The CDR3 spells CASSDVLLNEQFF. In DNA form, the CDR3 reads TGTGCCAGCAGCGATGTTCTCCTAAATGAGCAGTTCTTC.

The genes are TRBV5-5 and TRBJ2-7; 10 bases map to TRBD2. Per germline, CDR1 SGHKS and CDR2 YYEKEE (reference sequence). CDR3 length: 16 residues. J was trimmed by 1 base and V by 1 base; bases with no gene match: 5. The CDR3 here is CASSLSRAGGSYEQYF. CDR3 sequence (DNA): TGTGCCAGCAGCTTGTCTCGAGCGGGAGGGTCCTACGAGCAGTACTTC.

V gene TRBV9 combines with J gene TRBJ2-1; 7 nucleotides match TRBD1. Germline V gene sequence: CDR1 SGDLS, CDR2 YYNGEE. This CDR3 is built from 17 residues. J was trimmed by 1 base and V by 4 bases; bases with no gene match: 11. The chain's CDR3 is CASSNQFTGVSYNEQFF. CDR3 DNA sequence: TGTGCCAGCAGCAACCAATTTACAGGGGTTTCCTACAATGAGCAGTTCTTC. Full variable domain (rest looked up from reference TRBV9 and TRBJ2-1): DSGVTQTPKHLITATGQRVTLRCSPRSGDLSVYWYQQSLDQGLQFLIQYYNGEERAKGNILERFSAQQFPDLHSELNLSSLELGDSALYFCASSNQFTGVSYNEQFFGPGTRLTVL.

The rearrangement links TRBV7-3 to TRBJ2-1; possibly TRBD1 for D (5 bases). The CDR3 extends over 15 amino acids. The germline V gene has CDR1 SGHTA and CDR2 FQGTGA. V shed 5 bases and J shed 5 bases, with 16 bases lying between them. CDR3 DNA sequence: TGTGCCAGCAGCACTCCAGCCAGGGTGAACAATGAGCAGTTCTTC. This encodes CASSTPARVNNEQFF. Based on the CDR3 plus reference TRBV7-3 and TRBJ2-1, the full variable domain is GAGVSQTPSNKVTEKGKYVELRCDPISGHTALYWYRQSLGQGPEFLIYFQGTGAADDSGLPNDRFFAVRPEGSVSTLKIQRTERGDSAVYLCASSTPARVNNEQFFGPGTRLTVL.

This clone was counted once. This chain joins TRBV7-9 and TRBJ2-3; 7 positions agree with TRBD2. The CDR3 extends over 15 amino acids. Germline values: CDR1 SEHNR, CDR2 FQNEAQ (reference sequence). V gave up 4 bases and J gave up 6 bases; unmatched junction bases: 10. CDR3 protein: CASSSRLAYTDTQYF. The CDR3 region has the DNA TGTGCCAGCAGCTCTAGACTAGCATATACCGATACGCAGTATTTT.

The chain joins TRBV9 to TRBJ2-1; 15 nucleotides line up with TRBD2. The CDR3 has 19 residues. V lost 3 bases, J lost 6 bases, and 13 bases stayed unmatched. Per the germline V gene, CDR1 is SGDLS and CDR2 is YYNGEE. The CDR3 is CASSAYLGLAGGPGNEQFF. The CDR3, as DNA: TGTGCCAGCAGCGCATACCTTGGACTAGCGGGAGGGCCTGGCAATGAGCAGTTCTTC. The variable domain in full, completed from reference TRBV9 and TRBJ2-1, reads DSGVTQTPKHLITATGQRVTLRCSPRSGDLSVYWYQQSLDQGLQFLIQYYNGEERAKGNILERFSAQQFPDLHSELNLSSLELGDSALYFCASSAYLGLAGGPGNEQFFGPGTRLTVL.